The TCR beta chain under discussion was sequenced for a study of shared clonotypes between healthy human individuals. The study's findings and limits: Non-shared clonotypes were found to have lower generation probabilities than the clonotypes that were shared by all four of the sorted-subset donors. Naive subsets usually exceeded memory subsets in estimated richness.

Profiling relied on immunoSEQ multiplex PCR, and the TCRdb table lists in-frame clones only, not all of them. The sample records about 1 million clones, around 76% being singletons. This clone occurred once. The antigen remains unidentified. Germline values: CDR1 SGHDT, CDR2 YYEEEE. The CDR3 sequence is 15 residues long. Germline trimming cut 2 bases from V and 2 bases from J; bases unmatched to any gene: 4. The rearrangement joins TRBV5-6 to TRBJ2-7, with 10 bases aligning to TRBD2. Sequenced: memory CD4+ T cells sorted from blood. The subset here: CD45RA-negative fraction. This TCR was recovered from a young man in good health. CDR3: CASSLFSGGAYEQYF. As DNA, the CDR3 is TGTGCCAGCAGCTTATTCAGCGGGGGGGCCTACGAGCAGTACTTC.